One sample yielded the 23 T cell receptor beta chains listed below, sequenced in a study of shared clonotypes between healthy human individuals. The naive CD8 fraction comprised CD45RO-negative cells positively selected for CCR7 and excluded terminally differentiated effector memory CD45RA+ cells. Some clones are missing from TCRdb's copy, which holds only in-frame ones; the method was immunoSEQ multiplex PCR. The table shows under 2,000,000 clones, with about 95% occurring only once. Sequencing was performed on naive CD8+ T cells sorted from blood. Receptor source: a man between 18 and 29 years old in good health.

This chain uses TRBV7-9 with TRBJ2-7; D remains ambiguous. The CDR3 runs 13 residues. CDR1 and CDR2 from the germline V gene are SEHNR and FQNEAQ (reference sequence). Between the trimmed V and J ends, which lost 2 bases and 2 bases, there was a span of 7 bases. As DNA, the CDR3 is TGTGCCAGCAGCTTATACGGAGCCTACGAGCAGTACTTC. It specifies CASSLYGAYEQYF.

V usage is TRBV6-4 and J usage is TRBJ2-1, with TRBD2 as a possible D gene (6 bases). Germline V gives CDR1 MRHNA, CDR2 SNTAGT. The CDR3 length is 15 residues. Trimming cost V 3 bases and J 2 bases, with 11 bases left between them. The CDR3 here is CASSEGGEPYNEQFF. As DNA, the CDR3 is TGTGCCAGCAGTGAGGGCGGGGAGCCCTACAATGAGCAGTTCTTC.

J is TRBJ2-3 and V is TRBV4-1; tentative D call: TRBD1 (5 bases). The V end lost 1 base, the J end lost 0 bases, and 11 bases lay between the germline ends. CDR1 is MGHRA, CDR2 YSYEKL, per germline. The CDR3 has 16 amino acids. Here the CDR3 reads CASSQGRTPSTDTQYF. DNA of the CDR3: TGCGCCAGCAGCCAAGGCCGGACACCCAGCACAGATACGCAGTATTTT.

V usage is TRBV6-5 and J usage is TRBJ2-5, with D tentatively TRBD1 or TRBD2 (5 bases each). This CDR3 has 12 amino acids. Germline V lookup: CDR1 MNHEY, CDR2 SVGAGI. Trimming took 6 bases from V and 7 from J, leaving 12 bases between them. CDR3 protein: CASRKTGGTQYF. The CDR3 nucleotides read TGTGCCAGCAGGAAAACAGGAGGGACCCAGTACTTC.

A word on this clone: This specimen includes other DNA sequences encoding the same CDR3. The V gene is TRBV9, the J gene TRBJ1-1; possibly TRBD1 for D (5 bases). V lost 3 bases to trimming and J lost 5 bases, with 11 bases between them. CDR1 is SGDLS and CDR2 is YYNGEE in the germline V gene. The CDR3 length is 13 residues. The CDR3 sequence: CASSAGGGTEAFF. The DNA of the CDR3 is TGTGCCAGCAGCGCTGGGGGGGGAACTGAAGCTTTCTTT.

V and J are TRBV29-1 and TRBJ2-7; a possible D gene is TRBD2 (5 bases). Trimming removed 6 bases from V and 6 bases from J, with 15 bases in between. Germline CDR1 reads SQVTM; CDR2 reads ANQGSEA. This CDR3 is 12 amino acids long. The CDR3 protein is CSVGPQTTEQYF. The CDR3 nucleotides are TGCAGCGTAGGGCCCCAGACTACCGAGCAGTACTTC.

The chain carries TRBV28 and TRBJ2-7, with 7 bases fitting TRBD1. The CDR3 is made up of 14 amino acids. Unmatched junction bases numbered 7, after V lost 7 bases and J lost 1 base. Germline CDR1 reads MDHEN; CDR2 reads SYDVKM. CDR3 amino acids: CASKVAGGSYEQYF. CDR3 bases: TGTGCCAGCAAAGTCGCAGGGGGATCCTACGAGCAGTACTTC.

The chain carries TRBV10-3 and TRBJ2-7, with 11 bases lining up with TRBD2. This CDR3 contains 16 residues. Germline V gives CDR1 ENHRY, CDR2 SYGVKD. V was pared by 0 bases and J by 8 bases, with 9 bases of the junction left unmatched. This CDR3 reads CAISESELAGEDKQYF. DNA for the CDR3: TGTGCCATCAGTGAGTCGGAACTAGCGGGAGAAGATAAGCAGTACTTC.

The chain joins TRBV10-3 to TRBJ2-5; 7 bases fit TRBD1. The germline gives CDR1 ENHRY, CDR2 SYGVKD. The CDR3 extends over 15 amino acids. J was trimmed by 0 bases and V by 6 bases; bases with no gene match: 7. The CDR3 DNA reads TGTGCCATCAGGGGGGACAGTGCGTACCAAGAGACCCAGTACTTC. Protein sequence: CAIRGDSAYQETQYF.

Concerning this clone itself: At one end, the junction sequence differs from germline, possibly due to a read error. The chain has TRBV7-7 and TRBJ2-1, with D possibly being TRBD2 (6 bases). Germline CDR1 and CDR2: SSHAT and FNYEAQ (reference sequence). This CDR3 has 15 residues. DNA for the CDR3: TGTGCTAGCAGCTTAGAGGCGGGAAGGGGCGATGAGCAGTTCTTC. It specifies CASSLEAGRGDEQFF.

This clone was observed a single time. This chain links TRBV30 with TRBJ2-6, with no clear D. The CDR3 spans 14 residues. The germline V gene encodes CDR1 GTSNPN and CDR2 SVGIG (reference sequence). The V end lost 5 bases, the J end lost 0 bases, and 8 bases lay between the germline ends. The CDR3 reads CAWGAVSGANVLTF. The CDR3 DNA sequence: TGTGCCTGGGGAGCCGTCTCTGGGGCCAACGTCCTGACTTTC.

The chain joins TRBV7-8 to TRBJ1-5; no clear D. Trimming cost V 1 base and J 2 bases, with 12 bases left between them. This CDR3 is 16 amino acids long. Germline lookup yields CDR1 SGHVS and CDR2 FQNEAQ. The CDR3 DNA reads TGTGCCAGCAGCTTAGGTCCGCCCGGCGGCAATCAGCCCCAGCATTTT. Its translation: CASSLGPPGGNQPQHF. The complete variable domain, with remaining parts taken from reference TRBV7-8 and TRBJ1-5, reads GAGVSQSPRYKVAKRGQDVALRCDPISGHVSLFWYQQALGQGPEFLTYFQNEAQLDKSGLPSDRFFAERPEGSVSTLKIQRTQQEDSAVYLCASSLGPPGGNQPQHFGDGTRLSIL.

CDR3 in amino acids: CASSSPQAGSEQYF. The CDR3 DNA sequence: TGTGCCAGCAGCTCGCCCCAAGCGGGTTCCGAGCAGTACTTC. J is TRBJ2-7 and V is TRBV7-9; D might be TRBD2 (6 bases). V lost 4 bases, J lost 6 bases, and 16 bases lay in between. The CDR3 runs 14 residues. From germline, CDR1 is SEHNR and CDR2 FQNEAQ (reference sequence).

A word on this clone: This sample includes further DNA sequences coding for the same CDR3. This sequence joins TRBV30 and TRBJ2-3, with D perhaps TRBD1 or TRBD2 (6 bases each). CDR3 length: 14 residues. V gave up 0 bases and J gave up 4 bases, with 11 bases separating them. In germline, CDR1 is GTSNPN, CDR2 SVGIG (reference sequence). Here the CDR3 DNA reads TGTGCCTGGAGTGTATACGGGGGCGCAGATACGCAGTATTTT. Residues: CAWSVYGGADTQYF.

The CDR3 here is CSSTGTSTDTQYF. The CDR3, as DNA: TGCAGCTCAACCGGGACGAGCACAGATACGCAGTATTTT. V usage is TRBV29-1 and J usage is TRBJ2-3; either TRBD1 or TRBD2 may fit D (5 bases each). V lost 8 bases and J lost 0, with 12 bases in between. The CDR3 totals 13 residues. Germline-derived CDR1 and CDR2 are SQVTM and ANQGSEA.

A remark on this clone: Other DNA sequences in the sample encode the same CDR3. The rearrangement uses TRBV5-5 and TRBJ1-1; no reliable D call. The CDR3 spans 13 residues. Germline CDR1 SGHKS, CDR2 YYEKEE (reference sequence). The V end was cut by 0 bases, the J end by 5 bases, with 8 bases between. In DNA, the CDR3 is TGTGCCAGCAGCTTGGGCGGTGGTACTGAAGCTTTCTTT. Encoded protein: CASSLGGGTEAFF.

The rearrangement uses TRBV7-8 and TRBJ2-2; 7 bases are shared with TRBD2. V lost 4 bases and J lost 0; bases outside the gene matches: 5. The V gene's germline CDR1 is SGHVS and CDR2 FQNEAQ. CDR3 length: 16 amino acids. CDR3 residues: CASSYLAVTNTGELFF. For the CDR3, the DNA is TGTGCCAGCAGCTACCTAGCGGTCACGAACACCGGGGAGCTGTTTTTT. The complete variable domain, with remaining parts taken from reference TRBV7-8 and TRBJ2-2, reads GAGVSQSPRYKVAKRGQDVALRCDPISGHVSLFWYQQALGQGPEFLTYFQNEAQLDKSGLPSDRFFAERPEGSVSTLKIQRTQQEDSAVYLCASSYLAVTNTGELFFGEGSRLTVL.

The chain links TRBV4-3 to TRBJ2-3; 7 bases match TRBD1. The junction had 6 bases not matched to a gene; V was cut back by 9 bases and J by 3 bases. This CDR3 region has 13 residues. CDR1 is LGHNA and CDR2 is YSLEER in the germline V gene. CDR3 residues: CARPDRRTDTQYF. DNA for the CDR3: TGCGCCAGACCGGACAGGCGAACAGATACGCAGTATTTT.

The chain is built from TRBV7-9 and TRBJ2-7; D gene uncertain. The CDR3 is 17 residues long. With 5 bases removed from V and 0 bases from J, the gap between germline ends came to 20 bases. The germline gives CDR1 SEHNR, CDR2 FQNEAQ (reference sequence). The CDR3 here is CASSITPTGARSYEQYF. The CDR3 nucleotides read TGTGCCAGCAGCATCACTCCGACTGGCGCCCGCTCCTACGAGCAGTACTTC. Complete variable domain (other parts from reference TRBV7-9 and TRBJ2-7): DTGVSQNPRHKITKRGQNVTFRCDPISEHNRLYWYRQTLGQGPEFLTYFQNEAQLEKSRLLSDRFSAERPKGSFSTLEIQRTEQGDSAMYLCASSITPTGARSYEQYFGPGTRLTVT.

There are a few counts of this clone. The V call is TRBV27, the J call TRBJ1-5, with D unresolved. Trimming left V 0 bases short and J 5 bases short, with 5 bases between. Germline lookup yields CDR1 MNHEY and CDR2 SMNVEV (reference sequence). This CDR3 has 13 residues. CDR3 loop: CASSLSGYQPQHF. As DNA, the CDR3 is TGTGCCAGCAGTTTATCGGGGTATCAGCCCCAGCATTTT.

This rearrangement joins TRBV7-2 to TRBJ2-7, with 11 bases aligning to TRBD2. With 3 bases clipped from V and 3 bases from J, the junction kept 4 bases outside the gene matches. Germline V CDR1 and CDR2: SGHTA, FQGNSA. The CDR3 covers 15 residues. CDR3 sequence reads: CASSFTSGSRYEQYF. Here the CDR3 DNA reads TGTGCCAGCAGCTTTACTAGCGGGAGTCGCTACGAGCAGTACTTC.

This chain uses TRBV7-6 with TRBJ2-3; 8 nucleotides line up with TRBD2. Germline CDR1 and CDR2: SGHVS and FNYEAQ. V shed 3 bases and J 4 bases; nucleotides not matched to a gene: 12. The CDR3 is 17 residues long. This chain's CDR3 is CASSLPATGGGPDTQYF. The CDR3 DNA reads TGTGCCAGCAGCTTGCCCGCGACCGGGGGGGGGCCAGATACGCAGTATTTT.

Regarding this clone: Other nucleotide sequences in the sample specify the same CDR3. The rearrangement uses TRBV6-5 and TRBJ2-2, with D unclear. The CDR3 consists of 15 residues. Trimming took 0 bases from V and 0 from J, leaving 5 bases between them. In germline, CDR1 is MNHEY, CDR2 SVGAGI. The CDR3: CASSYSIANTGELFF. For the CDR3, the DNA is TGTGCCAGCAGTTACTCGATTGCGAACACCGGGGAGCTGTTTTTT.